The T cell receptor (beta chain) described here comes from a study of T cells after yellow fever vaccination. CDR1 SEHNR and CDR2 FQNEAQ come from the germline V gene (reference sequence). The CDR3 is 13 residues long. Germline trimming cut 5 bases from V and 0 bases from J; bases unmatched to any gene: 1. TCR cDNA was made by 5'RACE template switching, adding a universal primer site and UMIs. TCRdb re-called the 5' RACE reads with MiXCR, one entry per CDR3 protein. The table includes some 400,000 distinct CDR3 sequences, 15% to 20% detected once. This chain connects TRBV7-9 to TRBJ2-7; 7 bases align to TRBD1. The input for sequencing was PBMCs, taken before the yellow fever booster vaccination. The receptor was derived from a man younger than 35 who received the YFV17D yellow fever vaccine. CDR3: CASSGQVSYEQYF. Written as DNA, the CDR3 is TGTGCCAGCAGCGGACAGGTCTCCTACGAGCAGTACTTC.